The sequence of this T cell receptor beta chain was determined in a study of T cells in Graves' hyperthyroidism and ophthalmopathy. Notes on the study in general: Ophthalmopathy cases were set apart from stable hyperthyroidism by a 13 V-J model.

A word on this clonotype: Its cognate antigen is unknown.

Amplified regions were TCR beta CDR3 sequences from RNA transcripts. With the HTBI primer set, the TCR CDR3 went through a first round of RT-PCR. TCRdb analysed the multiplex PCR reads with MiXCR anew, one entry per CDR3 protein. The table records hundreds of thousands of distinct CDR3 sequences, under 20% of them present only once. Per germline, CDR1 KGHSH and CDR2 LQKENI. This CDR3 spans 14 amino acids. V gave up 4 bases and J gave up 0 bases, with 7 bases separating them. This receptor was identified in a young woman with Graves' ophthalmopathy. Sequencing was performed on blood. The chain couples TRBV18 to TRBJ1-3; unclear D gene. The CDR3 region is CASSRKSSGNTIYF. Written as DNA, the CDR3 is TGTGCCAGCTCACGGAAAAGCTCTGGAAACACCATATATTTT.